This T cell receptor (beta chain) was captured in a study of T cell repertoires in cytomegalovirus infection. Study-wide context: Public TCR beta signatures were indicative of both CMV infection and a matching HLA type. General study points: People with CMV and the relevant HLA were identified by cumulative public TCR beta family frequency.

This clonotype occurred many times. The antigen is undetermined. The J segment lost 4 bases and the V segment lost 3 bases, leaving 5 bases of the junction unmatched. Per the germline V gene, CDR1 is SGHTA and CDR2 is FQGNSA. The CDR3 is 14 residues long. TCRdb recomputed calls from the reads with MiXCR, one row per CDR3 protein. The sample holds more than 85,000 distinct CDR3 sequences, less than 30% seen once. This TCR came from a human donor in good health (CMV status not recorded). Some clones in this sample may be carry-over from other donors' samples. The input for sequencing was CD8+ T cells from cultured PBMCs, taken from culture after CMV antigen stimulation. The gene calls are TRBV7-2 and TRBJ2-7, with 8 bases lining up with TRBD2. CDR3 DNA: TGTGCCAGCAGCTTCGGACTAGCTGGATACGAGCAGTACTTC. It encodes CASSFGLAGYEQYF.